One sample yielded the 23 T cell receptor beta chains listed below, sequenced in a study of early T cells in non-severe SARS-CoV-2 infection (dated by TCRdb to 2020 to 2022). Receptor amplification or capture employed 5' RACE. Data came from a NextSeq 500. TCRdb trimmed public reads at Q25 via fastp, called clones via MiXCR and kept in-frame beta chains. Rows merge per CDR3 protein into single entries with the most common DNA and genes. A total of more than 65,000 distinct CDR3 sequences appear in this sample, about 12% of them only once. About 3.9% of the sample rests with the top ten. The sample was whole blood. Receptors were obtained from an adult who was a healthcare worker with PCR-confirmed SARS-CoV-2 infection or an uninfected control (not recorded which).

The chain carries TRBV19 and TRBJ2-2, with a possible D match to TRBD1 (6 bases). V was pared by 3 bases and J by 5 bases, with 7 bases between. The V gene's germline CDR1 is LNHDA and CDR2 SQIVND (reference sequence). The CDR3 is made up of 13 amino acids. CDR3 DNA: TGTGCCAGTAGTATTAGGGGGACCGGGGAGCTGTTTTTT. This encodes CASSIRGTGELFF. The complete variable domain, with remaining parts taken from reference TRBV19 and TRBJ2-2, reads DGGITQSPKYLFRKEGQNVTLSCEQNLNHDAMYWYRQDPGQGLRLIYYSQIVNDFQKGDIAEGYSVSREKKESFPLTVTSAQKNPTAFYLCASSIRGTGELFFGEGSRLTVL.

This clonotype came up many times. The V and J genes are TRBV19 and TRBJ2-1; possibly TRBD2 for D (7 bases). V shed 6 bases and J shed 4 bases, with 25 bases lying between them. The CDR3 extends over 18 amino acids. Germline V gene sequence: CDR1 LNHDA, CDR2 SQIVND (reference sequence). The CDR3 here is CASSPSLGGEARYNEQFF. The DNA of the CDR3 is TGTGCCAGTAGCCCTTCGTTAGGGGGGGAAGCGCGGTACAATGAGCAGTTCTTC.

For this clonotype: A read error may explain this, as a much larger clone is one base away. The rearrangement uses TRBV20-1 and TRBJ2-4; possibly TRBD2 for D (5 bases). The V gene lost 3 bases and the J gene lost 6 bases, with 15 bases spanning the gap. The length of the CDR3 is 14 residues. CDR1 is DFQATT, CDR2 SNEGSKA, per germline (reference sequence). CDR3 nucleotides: TGCAGTGCTAGGGCTATCGGGAAGAGAAACATTCAGTACTTC. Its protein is CSARAIGKRNIQYF.

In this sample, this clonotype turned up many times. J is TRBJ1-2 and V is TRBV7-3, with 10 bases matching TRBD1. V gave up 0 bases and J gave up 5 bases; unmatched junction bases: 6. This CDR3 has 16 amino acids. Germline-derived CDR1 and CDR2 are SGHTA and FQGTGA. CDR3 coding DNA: TGTGCCAGCAGCTTAACACCTCCGGGACAGGGGTATGGCTACACCTTC. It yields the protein CASSLTPPGQGYGYTF.

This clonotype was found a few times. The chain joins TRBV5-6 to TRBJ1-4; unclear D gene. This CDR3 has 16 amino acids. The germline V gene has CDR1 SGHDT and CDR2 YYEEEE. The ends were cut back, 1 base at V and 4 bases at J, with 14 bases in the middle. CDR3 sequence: CASSLLSGYSNEKLFF. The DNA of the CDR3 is TGTGCCAGCAGCTTGTTGAGTGGGTACAGTAATGAAAAACTGTTTTTT.

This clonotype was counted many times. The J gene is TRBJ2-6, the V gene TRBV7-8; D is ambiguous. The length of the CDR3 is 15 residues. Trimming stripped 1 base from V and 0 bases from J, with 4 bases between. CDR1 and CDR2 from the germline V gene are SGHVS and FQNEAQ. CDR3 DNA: TGTGCCAGCAGCTTAGGGCACTCTGGGGCCAACGTCCTGACTTTC. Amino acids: CASSLGHSGANVLTF. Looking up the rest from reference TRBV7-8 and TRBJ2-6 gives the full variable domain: GAGVSQSPRYKVAKRGQDVALRCDPISGHVSLFWYQQALGQGPEFLTYFQNEAQLDKSGLPSDRFFAERPEGSVSTLKIQRTQQEDSAVYLCASSLGHSGANVLTFGAGSRLTVL.

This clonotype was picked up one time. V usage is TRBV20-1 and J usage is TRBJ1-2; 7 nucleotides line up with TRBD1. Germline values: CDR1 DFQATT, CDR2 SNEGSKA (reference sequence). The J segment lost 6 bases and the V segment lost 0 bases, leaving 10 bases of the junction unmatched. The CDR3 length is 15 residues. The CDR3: CSARDYWQGENGYTF. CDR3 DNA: TGCAGTGCTAGAGATTACTGGCAGGGGGAAAATGGCTACACCTTC.

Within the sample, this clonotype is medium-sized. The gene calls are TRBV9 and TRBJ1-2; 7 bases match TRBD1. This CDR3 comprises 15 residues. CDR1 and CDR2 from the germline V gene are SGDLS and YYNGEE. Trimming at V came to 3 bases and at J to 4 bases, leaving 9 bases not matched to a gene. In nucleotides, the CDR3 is TGTGCCAGCAGCGAGGGGTCAGGGGGTGTCTATGGCTACACCTTC. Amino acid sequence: CASSEGSGGVYGYTF.

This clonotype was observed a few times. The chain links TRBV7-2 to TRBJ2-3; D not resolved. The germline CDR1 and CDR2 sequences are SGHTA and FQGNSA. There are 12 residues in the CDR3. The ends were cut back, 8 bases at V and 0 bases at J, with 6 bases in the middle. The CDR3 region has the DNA TGTGCCAGCCGCGCCAGCACAGATACGCAGTATTTT. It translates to CASRASTDTQYF.

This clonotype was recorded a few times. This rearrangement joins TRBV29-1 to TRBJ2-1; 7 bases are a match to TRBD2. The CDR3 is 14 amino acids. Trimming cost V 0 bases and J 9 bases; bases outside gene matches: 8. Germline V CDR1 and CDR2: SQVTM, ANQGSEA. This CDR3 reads CSVEDQTSPSEQFF. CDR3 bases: TGCAGCGTTGAAGATCAGACTAGCCCATCTGAGCAGTTCTTC.

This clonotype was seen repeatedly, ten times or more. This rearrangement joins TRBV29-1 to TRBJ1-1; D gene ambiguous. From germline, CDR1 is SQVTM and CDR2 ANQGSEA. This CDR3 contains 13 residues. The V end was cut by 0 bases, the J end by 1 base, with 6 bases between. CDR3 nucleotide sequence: TGCAGCGTTGAAGATCCTAGGAACACTGAAGCTTTCTTT. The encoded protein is CSVEDPRNTEAFF.

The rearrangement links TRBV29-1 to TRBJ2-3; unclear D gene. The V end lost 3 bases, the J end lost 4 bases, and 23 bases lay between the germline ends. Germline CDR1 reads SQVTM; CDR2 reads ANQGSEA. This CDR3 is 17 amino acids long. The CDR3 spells CSVEEQGLQVYADTQYF. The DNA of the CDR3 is TGCAGCGTTGAGGAGCAAGGGCTTCAGGTGTATGCAGATACGCAGTATTTT.

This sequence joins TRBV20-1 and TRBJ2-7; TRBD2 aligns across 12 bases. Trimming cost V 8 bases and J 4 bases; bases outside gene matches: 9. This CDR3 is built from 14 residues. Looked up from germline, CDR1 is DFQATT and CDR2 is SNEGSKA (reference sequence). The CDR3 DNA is TGCAGTCCAACCGGGACTAGCGGGTGTTACGAGCAGTACTTC. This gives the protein CSPTGTSGCYEQYF.

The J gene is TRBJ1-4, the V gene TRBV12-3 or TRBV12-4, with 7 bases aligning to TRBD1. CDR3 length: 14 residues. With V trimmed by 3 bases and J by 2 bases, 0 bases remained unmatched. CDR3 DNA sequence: TGTGCCAGCAGTTTGGGACAGACTAATGAAAAACTGTTTTTT. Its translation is CASSLGQTNEKLFF.

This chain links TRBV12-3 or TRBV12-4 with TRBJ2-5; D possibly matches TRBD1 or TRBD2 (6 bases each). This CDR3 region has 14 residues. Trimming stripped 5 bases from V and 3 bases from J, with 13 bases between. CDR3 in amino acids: CASSLMGGKETQYF. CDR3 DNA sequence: TGTGCCAGCAGTCTGATGGGGGGCAAAGAGACCCAGTACTTC.

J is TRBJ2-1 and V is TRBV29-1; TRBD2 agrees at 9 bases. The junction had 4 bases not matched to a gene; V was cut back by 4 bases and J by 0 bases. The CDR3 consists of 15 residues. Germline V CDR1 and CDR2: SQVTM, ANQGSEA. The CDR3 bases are TGCAGCGTTGTAGCAGCGGGAGGCTCCTACAATGAGCAGTTCTTC. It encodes CSVVAAGGSYNEQFF.

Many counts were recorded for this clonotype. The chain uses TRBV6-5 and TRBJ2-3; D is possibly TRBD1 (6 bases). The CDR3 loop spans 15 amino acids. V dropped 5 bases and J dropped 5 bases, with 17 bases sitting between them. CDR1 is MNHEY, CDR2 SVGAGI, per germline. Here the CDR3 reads CASSPQGRDGDTQYF. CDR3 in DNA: TGTGCCAGCAGTCCACAGGGTCGGGATGGAGATACGCAGTATTTT.

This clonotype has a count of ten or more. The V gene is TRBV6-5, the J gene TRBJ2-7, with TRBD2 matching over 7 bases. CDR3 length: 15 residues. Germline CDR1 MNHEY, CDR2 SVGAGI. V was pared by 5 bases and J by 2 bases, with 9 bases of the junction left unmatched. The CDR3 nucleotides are TGTGCCAGCAGTCAAGGGAGGGGAAGACCCTACGAGCAGTACTTC. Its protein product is CASSQGRGRPYEQYF.

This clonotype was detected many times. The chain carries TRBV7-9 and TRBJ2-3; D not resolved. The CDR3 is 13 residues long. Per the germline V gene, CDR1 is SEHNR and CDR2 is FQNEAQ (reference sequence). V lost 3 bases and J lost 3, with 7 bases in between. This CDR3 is CASSFSGTDTQYF. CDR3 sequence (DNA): TGTGCCAGCAGCTTCTCTGGAACAGATACGCAGTATTTT.

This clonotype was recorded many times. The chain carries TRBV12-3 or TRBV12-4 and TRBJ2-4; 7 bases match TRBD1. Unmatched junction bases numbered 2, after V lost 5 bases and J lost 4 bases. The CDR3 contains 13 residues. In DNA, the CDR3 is TGTGCCAGCAGTCGGGACAGAAAAAACATTCAGTACTTC. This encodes CASSRDRKNIQYF.

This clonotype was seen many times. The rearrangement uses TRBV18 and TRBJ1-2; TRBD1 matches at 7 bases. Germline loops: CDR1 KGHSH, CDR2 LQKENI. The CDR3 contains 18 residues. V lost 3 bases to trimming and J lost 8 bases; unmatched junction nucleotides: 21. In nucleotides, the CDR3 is TGTGCCAGCTCACCTGTCCAACGACAGGGAAGGCCCTCGAGGGGCTACACCTTC. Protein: CASSPVQRQGRPSRGYTF. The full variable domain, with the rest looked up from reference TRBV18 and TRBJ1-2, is NAGVMQNPRHLVRRRGQEARLRCSPMKGHSHVYWYRQLPEEGLKFMVYLQKENIIDESGMPKERFSAEFPKEGPSILRIQQVVRGDSAAYFCASSPVQRQGRPSRGYTFGSGTRLTVV.

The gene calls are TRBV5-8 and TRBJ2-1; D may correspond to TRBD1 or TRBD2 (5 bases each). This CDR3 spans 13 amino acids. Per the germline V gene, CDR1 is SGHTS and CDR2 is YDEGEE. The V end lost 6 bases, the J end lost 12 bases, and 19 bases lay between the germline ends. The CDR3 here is CASTQPPGRVQFF. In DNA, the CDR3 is TGTGCCAGCACCCAACCCCCAGGGCGGGTGCAGTTCTTC.

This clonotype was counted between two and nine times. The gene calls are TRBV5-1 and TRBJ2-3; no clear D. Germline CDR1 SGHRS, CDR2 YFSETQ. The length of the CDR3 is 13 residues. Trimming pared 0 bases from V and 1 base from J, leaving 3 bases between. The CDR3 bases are TGCGCCAGCAGCTTGGTGGGCACAGATACGCAGTATTTT. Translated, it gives CASSLVGTDTQYF.